These 29 T cell receptor beta chains originate from one sample sequenced in a study of blood T cells in healthy people across ages. Next came a second PCR, run for roughly 6 to 11 cycles, which used a sample-barcoded 5' primer along with a J-beta primer mix. TCRdb itself ran the 5' RACE reads through MiXCR, one entry per CDR3 protein. Of about 970,000 distinct CDR3 sequences in the sample, about 53% are singletons; the top ten hold 20% to 25%. Sequenced material: blood. The receptors were gathered from a woman between 55 and 75 years old in good health.

This clonotype was counted once. The chain uses TRBV7-2 and TRBJ2-1; D assignment may be TRBD1 or TRBD2 (6 bases each). Germline V gene sequence: CDR1 SGHTA, CDR2 FQGNSA. The CDR3 is 22 amino acids. Trimming stripped 0 bases from V and 1 base from J, with 28 bases between. The CDR3 reads CASSLAHRGALVWSGSYNEQFF. The CDR3 DNA reads TGTGCCAGCAGCTTAGCGCATAGGGGGGCTTTAGTGTGGTCCGGGTCCTACAATGAGCAGTTCTTC. The whole variable domain, remainder taken from reference TRBV7-2 and TRBJ2-1, is GAGVSQSPSNKVTEKGKDVELRCDPISGHTALYWYRQSLGQGLEFLIYFQGNSAPDKSGLPSDRFSAERTGGSVSTLTIQRTQQEDSAVYLCASSLAHRGALVWSGSYNEQFFGPGTRLTVL.

This chain uses TRBV29-1 with TRBJ2-1; maybe TRBD1 (6 bases). This CDR3 contains 14 residues. Trimming took 6 bases from V and 5 from J, leaving 17 bases between them. In germline, CDR1 is SQVTM, CDR2 ANQGSEA. The CDR3 nucleotides read TGCAGCGTGAGGCCGGGACACAAAAACAATGAGCAGTTCTTC. This encodes CSVRPGHKNNEQFF.

This clonotype appeared a few times. The J gene is TRBJ1-2, the V gene TRBV6-5, with 7 positions matching TRBD1. This CDR3 comprises 14 residues. CDR1 and CDR2 (germline): MNHEY, SVGAGI. The trim removed 11 bases at V and 2 bases at J, leaving 11 bases unmatched. Here the CDR3 DNA reads TGTGCCTGCCGAGGGGGCTGGGGGAACTATGGCTACACCTTC. Translating gives CACRGGWGNYGYTF.

The chain uses TRBV12-3 or TRBV12-4 and TRBJ1-2; TRBD1 is a possible D gene (5 bases). The V end lost 3 bases, the J end lost 5 bases, and 19 bases lay between the germline ends. The CDR3 is 16 amino acids. CDR3 amino acids: CASSLGQPGSEYGYTF. The CDR3 nucleotides read TGTGCCAGCAGTTTGGGGCAGCCGGGTTCTGAGTATGGCTACACCTTC.

This chain links TRBV20-1 with TRBJ1-2; D is undetermined. V lost 3 bases, J lost 3 bases, and 8 bases lay in between. CDR3 size: 12 residues. CDR1 is DFQATT, CDR2 SNEGSKA, per germline (reference sequence). The CDR3 DNA reads as TGCAGTGCTAGCGGTGAGGACTATGGCTACACCTTC. As protein: CSASGEDYGYTF.

The rearrangement joins TRBV30 to TRBJ2-1, with 7 bases lining up with TRBD2. V shed 2 bases, J shed 7 bases, and the junction held 5 bases outside the gene matches. The CDR3 consists of 13 residues. Germline CDR1 GTSNPN, CDR2 SVGIG (reference sequence). The CDR3 region has the DNA TGTGCCTGGAGTTGGGGACTATTTAATGAGCAGTTCTTC. Residues: CAWSWGLFNEQFF.

The rearrangement uses TRBV3-1 and TRBJ1-5; D call uncertain. This CDR3 spans 14 amino acids. Trimming cost V 1 base and J 3 bases, with 7 bases left between them. CDR1 and CDR2 (germline): LGHDT, YNNKEL (reference sequence). This CDR3 reads CASSQGNHNQPQHF. The DNA for the CDR3 is TGTGCCAGCAGCCAAGGGAACCACAATCAGCCCCAGCATTTT.

The sample holds a few counts of this clonotype. The gene calls are TRBV12-3 or TRBV12-4 and TRBJ1-5; no clear D gene. The germline V and J ends were trimmed by 6 bases and 7 bases, with 10 bases remaining between them. The CDR3 covers 12 residues. CDR3 region: CASRKNRQPQHF. CDR3 DNA: TGTGCCAGCAGAAAGAACCGGCAGCCCCAGCATTTT.

The chain carries TRBV27 and TRBJ1-2; D unclear. The V and J ends lost 7 bases and 3 bases respectively, with 24 bases between them. The CDR3 extends over 17 amino acids. Germline assignment: CDR1 MNHEY and CDR2 SMNVEV (reference sequence). The chain's CDR3 is CASKLRRLGSSDYGYTF. The CDR3 nucleotides are TGTGCCAGCAAACTTAGGAGACTCGGAAGCAGTGACTATGGCTACACCTTC.

The rearrangement joins TRBV6-4 to TRBJ2-5; D is possibly TRBD2 (7 bases). V was shortened by 6 bases and J by 4 bases, with 12 bases between the two germline ends. Germline loops: CDR1 MRHNA, CDR2 SNTAGT. The CDR3 sequence is 13 residues long. The DNA for the CDR3 is TGTGCCAGCAGCCGGGAGGACAGAGAGACCCAGTACTTC. Protein sequence: CASSREDRETQYF.

This clonotype was observed a handful of times. The chain recombines TRBV6-1 with TRBJ2-5, with D uncertain. Germline CDR1 is MNHNS and CDR2 is SASEGT. The CDR3 spans 17 residues. Trimming took off 7 bases at V and 0 bases at J, with 21 bases between the two ends. The CDR3 nucleotides read TGTGCCAGCAACCACGGACCCACCGGAAACCACCAAGAGACCCAGTACTTC. The encoded protein is CASNHGPTGNHQETQYF.

The V and J genes are TRBV28 and TRBJ2-4; 10 positions agree with TRBD2. The DNA end favors TRBJ2-7, so the J call may be wrong. The CDR3 extends over 18 amino acids. The germline gives CDR1 MDHEN, CDR2 SYDVKM. CDR3 nucleotides: TGTGCCAGCAGTTTACGCCTAGCGGGAGCGCTCGGGACCTACGAGCAGTACTTC. Its translation: CASSLRLAGALGTYEQYF.

The chain carries TRBV4-1 and TRBJ1-2, with D tentatively TRBD1 (6 bases). Per germline, CDR1 MGHRA and CDR2 YSYEKL. This CDR3 is 15 amino acids long. The V end was cut by 2 bases, the J end by 7 bases, with 17 bases between. The CDR3 loop reads CASSQLNRAESGYTF. The CDR3 DNA reads as TGCGCCAGCAGCCAACTCAACAGGGCGGAGTCTGGCTACACCTTC.

This clonotype was detected only a few times. The chain links TRBV24-1 to TRBJ2-5; the D is unclear. This CDR3 contains 17 residues. V gave up 4 bases and J gave up 0 bases, with 17 bases separating them. CDR1 and CDR2 from the germline V gene are KGHDR and SFDVKD. CDR3 nucleotide sequence: TGTGCCACCAGTGACACAGCGAAGGGTTCGTACCAAGAGACCCAGTACTTC. Residues: CATSDTAKGSYQETQYF.

The genes are TRBV20-1 and TRBJ2-4, with a possible D match to TRBD1 (5 bases). The assigned J gene may be wrong: the sequence end matches TRBJ2-5 better. This CDR3 is 12 amino acids long. Germline CDR1 and CDR2: DFQATT and SNEGSKA (reference sequence). CDR3 DNA: TGCAGTGCGTACAGGAGAGAGGAGACCCAGTACTTC. It specifies CSAYRREETQYF.

J is TRBJ2-1 and V is TRBV28; 7 nucleotides agree with TRBD2. The junction had 2 bases not matched to a gene; V was cut back by 2 bases and J by 4 bases. The CDR3 is 14 amino acids. Germline loops: CDR1 MDHEN, CDR2 SYDVKM. DNA for the CDR3: TGTGCCAGCAGTTTACTAGCGGCATACAATGAGCAGTTCTTC. Translated, it gives CASSLLAAYNEQFF.

V gene TRBV7-9 combines with J gene TRBJ1-4; 10 positions agree with TRBD1. CDR3 length: 16 amino acids. Germline V gene lookup returns CDR1 SEHNR and CDR2 FQNEAQ (reference sequence). V lost 2 bases to trimming and J lost 10 bases; unmatched junction nucleotides: 10. CDR3 residues: CASSLPLAGQGGKLFF. Written as DNA, the CDR3 is TGTGCCAGCAGCTTACCCCTGGCCGGACAGGGGGGAAAACTGTTTTTT.

J is TRBJ2-7 and V is TRBV28, with TRBD2 identical over 13 bases. The germline CDR1 and CDR2 sequences are MDHEN and SYDVKM. Unmatched junction bases numbered 6, after V lost 7 bases and J lost 6 bases. The length of the CDR3 is 14 residues. This CDR3 reads CASTRTSGSSEQYF. For the CDR3, the DNA is TGTGCCAGCACCAGGACTAGCGGGAGTAGCGAGCAGTACTTC.

J is TRBJ2-7 and V is TRBV15; D perhaps matches TRBD1 (6 bases). The CDR3 spans 15 residues. In germline, CDR1 is LNHNV, CDR2 YYDKDF (reference sequence). Trimming shortened V by 0 bases and J by 1 base, and 10 bases separated the two germline ends. For the CDR3, the DNA is TGTGCCACCAGCAGAGACTTAGGACAGTCCTACGAGCAGTACTTC. This codes for CATSRDLGQSYEQYF. Based on the CDR3 plus reference TRBV15 and TRBJ2-7, the full variable domain is DAMVIQNPRYQVTQFGKPVTLSCSQTLNHNVMYWYQQKSSQAPKLLFHYYDKDFNNEADTPDNFQSRRPNTSFCFLDIRSPGLGDTAMYLCATSRDLGQSYEQYFGPGTRLTVT.

This clonotype was counted only a few times. The chain has TRBV4-2 and TRBJ2-3; D remains ambiguous. Germline V CDR1 and CDR2: LGHNA, YNFKEQ. V lost 5 bases, J lost 1 base, and 10 bases lay in between. The CDR3 loop spans 14 amino acids. In DNA, the CDR3 is TGTGCCAGCAGCTCCAGGCTACGCACAGATACGCAGTATTTT. It encodes CASSSRLRTDTQYF.

Worth noting for this clonotype: This could be a read error, since a much larger clone is one nucleotide away. The chain has TRBV29-1 and TRBJ2-5; TRBD1 agrees at 9 bases. Unmatched junction bases numbered 11, after V lost 7 bases and J lost 11 bases. Per the germline V gene, CDR1 is SQVTM and CDR2 is ANQGSEA. The CDR3 runs 12 residues. The CDR3 DNA follows: TGCAGCGCCGGGACAGGGATCTACGGGCAGTACTTC. This sequence encodes CSAGTGIYGQYF.

There are many counts of this clonotype. CDR3 bases: TGTGCCAGCAGCCGATTACCCCTGACAGGGGGCTACGAGCAGTACTTC. It encodes CASSRLPLTGGYEQYF. The chain is built from TRBV7-2 and TRBJ2-7, with TRBD1 matching over 9 bases. CDR1 and CDR2 from the germline V gene are SGHTA and FQGNSA. Trimming removed 5 bases from V and 3 bases from J; junction bases left unmatched: 11. The CDR3 covers 16 residues.

This sequence joins TRBV2 and TRBJ2-1; D may match TRBD1 or TRBD2 (5 bases each). The CDR3 extends over 14 amino acids. The V and J ends lost 8 bases and 0 bases respectively, with 11 bases between them. Germline V gene data show CDR1 as SNHLY and CDR2 as FYNNEI. The CDR3 DNA is TGTGCCAGCGATTCCGGGACCTCCTACAATGAGCAGTTCTTC. It yields the protein CASDSGTSYNEQFF. The whole variable domain, remainder taken from reference TRBV2 and TRBJ2-1, is EPEVTQTPSHQVTQMGQEVILRCVPISNHLYFYWYRQILGQKVEFLVSFYNNEISEKSEIFDDQFSVERPDGSNFTLKIRSTKLEDSAMYFCASDSGTSYNEQFFGPGTRLTVL.

In its sample, this clonotype was seen a few times. This chain uses TRBV20-1 with TRBJ2-7; 8 bases map to TRBD2. The V segment lost 7 bases and the J segment 2 bases; nucleotides outside the gene matches: 7. The CDR3 is made up of 13 amino acids. Germline-derived CDR1 and CDR2 are DFQATT and SNEGSKA (reference sequence). CDR3 in DNA: TGCAGTGTCCACGCGGGAGGCCCCTACGAGCAGTACTTC. As protein: CSVHAGGPYEQYF.

The J gene is TRBJ2-4, the V gene TRBV28; 7 bases agree with TRBD2. In germline, CDR1 is MDHEN, CDR2 SYDVKM. V shed 2 bases, J shed 13 bases, and the junction held 17 bases outside the gene matches. This CDR3 comprises 16 residues. The CDR3 loop reads CASSLIIFRAGREQYF. CDR3 coding DNA: TGTGCCAGCAGTTTAATAATATTCCGGGCGGGGAGGGAGCAGTACTTC.

CDR3 DNA: TGCAGTGCCCCAGGGACTAGCGGGGACAATGAGCAGTTCTTC. It specifies CSAPGTSGDNEQFF. The chain couples TRBV20-1 to TRBJ2-1; 13 bases match TRBD2. There are 14 residues in the CDR3. Germline V gene data show CDR1 as DFQATT and CDR2 as SNEGSKA (reference sequence). With V trimmed by 6 bases and J by 5 bases, 4 bases remained unmatched.

A few counts support this clonotype. The chain links TRBV7-2 to TRBJ2-7; tentatively, D is TRBD1 or TRBD2 (5 bases each). V was trimmed by 8 bases and J by 4 bases, leaving 18 bases between them. CDR1 SGHTA and CDR2 FQGNSA come from the germline V gene. This CDR3 has 14 amino acids. CDR3 DNA sequence: TGTGCCAGCGAACCCTCCGGGACCGTATACGAGCAGTACTTC. Translation: CASEPSGTVYEQYF.

This sequence joins TRBV25-1 and TRBJ1-2; D uncertain. V lost 8 bases and J lost 8, with 12 bases in between. This CDR3 is 11 amino acids long. The germline V gene has CDR1 MGHDK and CDR2 SYGVNS. CDR3 in amino acids: CASSILGGYTF. The CDR3 DNA follows: TGTGCCAGCTCCATCTTAGGCGGCTACACCTTC.

The chain joins TRBV7-2 to TRBJ2-5; D is perhaps TRBD1 or TRBD2 (5 bases each). The assigned J gene may be wrong: the sequence end matches TRBJ2-7 better. From germline, CDR1 is SGHTA and CDR2 FQGNSA. This CDR3 spans 14 amino acids. CDR3 loop: CASSFEGTYYEQYF. CDR3 bases: TGTGCCAGCAGCTTCGAAGGGACCTATTACGAGCAGTACTTC.